The next 28 T cell receptor beta chains were all read from a single sample in a study of blood T cell repertoires in COVID-19. The protocol was immunoSEQ multiplex PCR, while the TCRdb copy is restricted to in-frame clones and leaves out a portion. In the table there are 100,000 to 150,000 clones, about four fifths of which are singletons. Sequencing was carried out using PBMCs or T cells enriched from blood (not recorded which). The receptors come from a woman in her twenties or thirties who had recovered from COVID-19.

The V gene is TRBV10-1, the J gene TRBJ2-1; the D gene is possibly TRBD2 (5 bases). CDR1 and CDR2 from the germline V gene are WNHNN and SYGVQD (reference sequence). CDR3 size: 15 residues. The V gene lost 0 bases and the J gene lost 0 bases, with 6 bases spanning the gap. The CDR3 bases are TGCGCCAGCAGTGAGTCTAGCGCCTCCTACAATGAGCAGTTCTTC. Amino acid sequence: CASSESSASYNEQFF.

This chain connects TRBV4-1 to TRBJ1-1; no definite D call. The V gene's germline CDR1 is MGHRA and CDR2 YSYEKL. This CDR3 is built from 15 residues. Trimming cost V 1 base and J 3 bases, with 12 bases left between them. In nucleotides, the CDR3 is TGCGCCAGCAGCCAAGGGCGCGGGGATGACACTGAAGCTTTCTTT. Translated: CASSQGRGDDTEAFF.

The J gene is TRBJ1-2, the V gene TRBV28, with D uncertain. The germline V gene has CDR1 MDHEN and CDR2 SYDVKM. Trimming removed 4 bases at V and 0 bases at J, with 27 bases between. The CDR3 runs 20 residues. CDR3 loop: CASSSHKGWELLGTNYGYTF. Here the CDR3 DNA reads TGTGCCAGCAGTTCCCACAAGGGTTGGGAGCTATTAGGGACTAACTATGGCTACACCTTC.

The rearrangement links TRBV20-1 to TRBJ2-4; 7 nucleotides line up with TRBD2. Per the germline V gene, CDR1 is DFQATT and CDR2 is SNEGSKA (reference sequence). V was pared by 3 bases and J by 1 base, with 9 bases of the junction left unmatched. This CDR3 contains 16 residues. CDR3 in DNA: TGCAGTGCTAGTATCCCAGCAGCGGGGGCCAAAAACATTCAGTACTTC. Translated: CSASIPAAGAKNIQYF.

CDR3 region: CSASFRGADTQYF. The CDR3 DNA reads as TGCAGTGCTAGTTTCCGGGGGGCAGATACGCAGTATTTT. This sequence joins TRBV20-1 and TRBJ2-3; 7 positions match TRBD2. The CDR3 is 13 amino acids. The germline gives CDR1 DFQATT, CDR2 SNEGSKA (reference sequence). V was clipped by 3 bases and J by 4 bases; unmatched bases: 4.

This chain connects TRBV6-5 to TRBJ2-7; D may be TRBD2 (5 bases). Germline V gene sequence: CDR1 MNHEY, CDR2 SVGAGI. The CDR3 spans 14 residues. Trimming stripped 0 bases from V and 5 bases from J, with 11 bases between. The CDR3 region has the DNA TGTGCCAGCAGTTACTCGAGAGGGTTCCACGAGCAGTACTTC. Residues: CASSYSRGFHEQYF.

This clone occurred once. The gene calls are TRBV28 and TRBJ1-5, with 7 bases lining up with TRBD1. CDR1 is MDHEN and CDR2 is SYDVKM in the germline V gene. V dropped 7 bases and J dropped 0; count of bases not matched to a gene: 6. This CDR3 has 15 residues. The CDR3: CASITGAVSNQPQHF. The DNA of the CDR3 is TGTGCCAGCATTACAGGGGCCGTTAGCAATCAGCCCCAGCATTTT.

The chain carries TRBV6-5 and TRBJ2-5; no clear D gene. Germline V gene data show CDR1 as MNHEY and CDR2 as SVGAGI. The CDR3 sequence is 15 residues long. V lost 2 bases and J lost 1, with 11 bases in between. The DNA of the CDR3 is TGTGCCAGCAGTTACCGGAGAGGCCCCCAAGAGACCCAGTACTTC. Translated: CASSYRRGPQETQYF.

The CDR3 protein is CASSSTRLDTQYF. CDR3 DNA sequence: TGTGCCAGCAGCTCGACTAGGTTAGATACGCAGTATTTT. This chain uses TRBV7-2 with TRBJ2-3; D possibly corresponds to TRBD2 (6 bases). Germline CDR1 is SGHTA and CDR2 is FQGNSA. V shed 4 bases and J shed 5 bases, with 10 bases lying between them. The length of the CDR3 is 13 residues.

The chain joins TRBV18 to TRBJ2-1; D is ambiguous. Trimming took off 0 bases at V and 0 bases at J, with 12 bases between the two ends. The CDR3 is 17 amino acids. The germline V gene has CDR1 KGHSH and CDR2 LQKENI. The CDR3 nucleotides are TGTGCCAGCTCACCACCCGGCAGGCCAGGCTCCTACAATGAGCAGTTCTTC. Protein product: CASSPPGRPGSYNEQFF.

This CDR3 reads CASSQETSGLAGDNEQFF. DNA for the CDR3: TGCGCCAGCAGCCAAGAAACCTCCGGACTAGCGGGAGACAATGAGCAGTTCTTC. The chain is built from TRBV4-3 and TRBJ2-1; 13 bases are shared with TRBD2. The CDR3 sequence is 18 residues long. The germline V gene has CDR1 LGHNA and CDR2 YSLEER. J was trimmed by 5 bases and V by 0 bases; bases with no gene match: 7.

The chain links TRBV7-8 to TRBJ2-7, with 7 bases that match TRBD1. Germline CDR1 SGHVS, CDR2 FQNEAQ. The CDR3 covers 13 residues. V lost 5 bases and J lost 7; bases outside the gene matches: 8. CDR3 DNA sequence: TGTGCCAGCAGCCTGACAGGGAAGGGGGAGCAGTACTTC. It is translated as CASSLTGKGEQYF.

The sample holds a few counts of this clone. The chain recombines TRBV21-1 with TRBJ2-7; the table gives TRBD1 as D, unverified against the DNA. TRBV21-1 is classified as a pseudogene. The CDR3 runs 12 residues. For the CDR3, the DNA is TGTGCCAGCAGCAAAAACAGGGGCGAGCAGTACTTC. Translation: CASSKNRGEQYF.

This clone was recorded only once. This sequence joins TRBV19 and TRBJ2-7; a possible D gene is TRBD1 (5 bases). Deletions cut 3 bases from V and 2 bases from J, with 14 bases between. Per the germline V gene, CDR1 is LNHDA and CDR2 is SQIVND (reference sequence). The CDR3 sequence is 15 residues long. Here the CDR3 reads CASSMSGRVTYEQYF. In nucleotides, the CDR3 is TGTGCCAGTAGTATGTCCGGCAGGGTGACCTACGAGCAGTACTTC.

This clone has only a few counts. The V call is TRBV5-1, the J call TRBJ1-4; the match to TRBD1 covers 9 bases. V lost 5 bases, J lost 5 bases, and 7 bases stayed unmatched. CDR1 and CDR2 from the germline V gene are SGHRS and YFSETQ. The CDR3 runs to 15 residues. The CDR3 is CASRSAGTGNEKLFF. The CDR3 DNA reads as TGCGCCAGCAGATCCGCCGGGACAGGGAATGAAAAACTGTTTTTT.

The DNA of the CDR3 is TGTGCCAGCAGCCCGAGCGGGAGCTACCAAGAGACCCAGTACTTC. It codes for CASSPSGSYQETQYF. The chain carries TRBV9 and TRBJ2-5, with 8 bases that match TRBD2. With V trimmed by 4 bases and J by 0 bases, 5 bases remained unmatched. Germline V gene data show CDR1 as SGDLS and CDR2 as YYNGEE. There are 15 residues in the CDR3. Full variable domain (missing parts from reference TRBV9 and TRBJ2-5): DSGVTQTPKHLITATGQRVTLRCSPRSGDLSVYWYQQSLDQGLQFLIQYYNGEERAKGNILERFSAQQFPDLHSELNLSSLELGDSALYFCASSPSGSYQETQYFGPGTRLLVL.

This sequence joins TRBV20-1 and TRBJ2-1; no clear D. V lost 4 bases, J lost 9 bases, and 10 bases lay in between. Germline values: CDR1 DFQATT, CDR2 SNEGSKA (reference sequence). This CDR3 has 11 amino acids. CDR3 sequence (DNA): TGCAGTGCTACACTATTTGGTGAGCAGTTCTTC. Its protein is CSATLFGEQFF.

V and J are TRBV25-1 and TRBJ2-1; TRBD2 is a possible D gene (5 bases). The ends were cut back, 4 bases at V and 3 bases at J, with 13 bases in the middle. The CDR3 runs 15 residues. CDR1 MGHDK and CDR2 SYGVNS come from the germline V gene. The CDR3 sequence is CASSATTGIYNEQFF. CDR3 bases: TGTGCCAGCAGTGCTACCACCGGGATCTACAATGAGCAGTTCTTC.

CDR3 sequence (DNA): TGCGCCAGCAGACAGACAGGGAGCAATCAGCCCCAGCATTTT. Translating gives CASRQTGSNQPQHF. The chain links TRBV4-1 to TRBJ1-5; 7 bases fit TRBD1. V lost 6 bases, J lost 1 base, and 3 bases stayed unmatched. The CDR3 length is 14 residues. Looked up from germline, CDR1 is MGHRA and CDR2 is YSYEKL.

This chain's CDR3 is CASSPGGPTEAFF. As DNA, the CDR3 is TGTGCCAGCAGCCCCGGGGGGCCTACTGAAGCTTTCTTT. V gene TRBV12-3 or TRBV12-4 combines with J gene TRBJ1-1, with D possibly TRBD1 on 6 matching bases. The CDR3 is 13 residues long. The V gene lost 6 bases and the J gene lost 5 bases, with 13 bases spanning the gap.

The chain uses TRBV3-1 (or the pseudogene TRBV3-2) and TRBJ2-2; a possible D gene is TRBD1 (5 bases). Per the germline V gene, CDR1 is LGHDT and CDR2 is YNNKEL (reference sequence). V lost 1 base and J 5 bases, leaving 8 bases between the germline ends. The CDR3 is made up of 14 amino acids. Here the CDR3 DNA reads TGTGCCAGCAGCCAAGGGACATCGACCGGGGAGCTGTTTTTT. Its protein product is CASSQGTSTGELFF.

V gene TRBV5-4 combines with J gene TRBJ1-3; D may be TRBD1 (6 bases). This CDR3 is built from 14 residues. Germline CDR1 is SGHNT and CDR2 is YYREEE (reference sequence). Deletions cut 4 bases from V and 5 bases from J, with 13 bases between. The chain's CDR3 is CASSPLWDRNTIYF. The CDR3 bases are TGTGCCAGCAGCCCACTTTGGGACAGAAACACCATATATTTT.

This chain uses TRBV6-2 or TRBV6-3 with TRBJ2-7; the match to TRBD1 covers 7 bases. Germline lookup yields CDR1 MNHEY and CDR2 SVGEGT. The CDR3 has 13 amino acids. J was trimmed by 2 bases and V by 5 bases; bases with no gene match: 3. CDR3: CASSPTGPYEQYF. CDR3 DNA sequence: TGTGCCAGCAGTCCGACAGGGCCCTACGAGCAGTACTTC.

This clone was seen repeatedly, ten times or more. This chain links TRBV4-2 with TRBJ2-2; D might be TRBD2 (6 bases). The germline CDR1 and CDR2 sequences are LGHNA and YNFKEQ. Trimming removed 0 bases from V and 5 bases from J, with 19 bases in between. The CDR3 loop spans 18 amino acids. CDR3: CASSQEGSGSLPTGELFF. The CDR3 DNA reads TGTGCCAGCAGCCAAGAGGGTTCCGGGAGTCTCCCTACCGGGGAGCTGTTTTTT.

The V call is TRBV4-3, the J call TRBJ1-3; D may be TRBD1 (6 bases). Trimming cost V 2 bases and J 0 bases, with 14 bases left between them. Germline V gene data show CDR1 as LGHNA and CDR2 as YSLEER. The CDR3 contains 17 residues. The CDR3 reads CASSQLTGPSSGNTIYF. The DNA for the CDR3 is TGCGCCAGCAGCCAATTGACAGGCCCGAGCTCTGGAAACACCATATATTTT.

J is TRBJ2-4 and V is TRBV29-1; D may be TRBD1 (7 bases). This CDR3 is built from 15 residues. Germline CDR1 and CDR2: SQVTM and ANQGSEA. V lost 6 bases and J lost 0, with 15 bases in between. Here the CDR3 DNA reads TGCAGCGTGGGATCAGGGGGGCTAGCCAAAAACATTCAGTACTTC. Amino acid sequence: CSVGSGGLAKNIQYF. Looking up the rest from reference TRBV29-1 and TRBJ2-4 gives the full variable domain: SAVISQKPSRDICQRGTSLTIQCQVDSQVTMMFWYRQQPGQSLTLIATANQGSEATYESGFVIDKFPISRPNLTFSTLTVSNMSPEDSSIYLCSVGSGGLAKNIQYFGAGTRLSVL.

The rearrangement joins TRBV7-2 to TRBJ1-4, with D possibly matching TRBD1 (6 bases). With 3 bases removed from V and 8 bases from J, the gap between germline ends came to 13 bases. The CDR3 extends over 14 amino acids. Germline CDR1 reads SGHTA; CDR2 reads FQGNSA. The CDR3, as DNA: TGTGCCAGCAGCTTTACAGGGAGGGGCGAAAAACTGTTTTTT. This codes for CASSFTGRGEKLFF.

The gene calls are TRBV5-4 and TRBJ1-2; 8 bases line up with TRBD1. CDR3 length: 15 amino acids. Germline-derived CDR1 and CDR2 are SGHNT and YYREEE (reference sequence). After removal of 5 bases from V and 7 bases from J, the junction contained 13 bases not matched to a gene. The CDR3 DNA reads TGTGCCAGCAGGTCTTTCGGACAAACAGGGGGTGGCTACACCTTC. Translated: CASRSFGQTGGGYTF.